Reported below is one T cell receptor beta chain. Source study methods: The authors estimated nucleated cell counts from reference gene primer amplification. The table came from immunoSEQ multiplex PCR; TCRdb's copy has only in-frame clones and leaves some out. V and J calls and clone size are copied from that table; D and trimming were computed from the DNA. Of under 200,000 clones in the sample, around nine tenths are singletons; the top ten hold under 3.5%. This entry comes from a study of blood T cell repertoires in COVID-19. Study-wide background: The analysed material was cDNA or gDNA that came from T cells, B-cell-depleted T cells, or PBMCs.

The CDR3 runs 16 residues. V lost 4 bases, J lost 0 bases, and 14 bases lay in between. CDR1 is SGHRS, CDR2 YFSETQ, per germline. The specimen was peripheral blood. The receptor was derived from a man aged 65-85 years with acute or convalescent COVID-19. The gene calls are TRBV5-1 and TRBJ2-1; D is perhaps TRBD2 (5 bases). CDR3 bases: TGCGCCAGCAGCCTTCTGGCGGGTAGCTCCTACAATGAGCAGTTCTTC. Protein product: CASSLLAGSSYNEQFF. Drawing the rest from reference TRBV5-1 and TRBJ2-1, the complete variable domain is KAGVTQTPRYLIKTRGQQVTLSCSPISGHRSVSWYQQTPGQGLQFLFEYFSETQRNKGNFPGRFSGRQFSNSRSEMNVSTLELGDSALYLCASSLLAGSSYNEQFFGPGTRLTVL.